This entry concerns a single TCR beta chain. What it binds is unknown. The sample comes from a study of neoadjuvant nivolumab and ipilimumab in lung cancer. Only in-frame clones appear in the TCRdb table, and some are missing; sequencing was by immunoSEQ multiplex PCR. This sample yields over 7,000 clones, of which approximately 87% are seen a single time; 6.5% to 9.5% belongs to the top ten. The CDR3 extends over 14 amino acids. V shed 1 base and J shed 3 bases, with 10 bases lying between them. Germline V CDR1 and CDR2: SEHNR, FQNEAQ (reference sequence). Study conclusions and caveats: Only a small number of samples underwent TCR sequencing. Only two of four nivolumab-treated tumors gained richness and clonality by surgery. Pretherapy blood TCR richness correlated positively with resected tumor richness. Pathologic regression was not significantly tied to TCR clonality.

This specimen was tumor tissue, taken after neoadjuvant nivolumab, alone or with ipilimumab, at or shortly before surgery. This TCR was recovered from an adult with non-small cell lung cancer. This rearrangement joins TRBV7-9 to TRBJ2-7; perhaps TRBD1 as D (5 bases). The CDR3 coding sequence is TGTGCCAGCAGCTTAGGTGACAGAATCTACGAGCAGTACTTC. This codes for CASSLGDRIYEQYF.